This entry features one TCR beta chain sequence. These data belong to a study of blood T cell repertoires in COVID-19. The overall study: The United States, Italy and Spain supplied acute and convalescent COVID-19 samples. Sources were T cells, B-cell-depleted T cells, or PBMCs; the material itself was cDNA or gDNA.

Only in-frame clones appear in the TCRdb table, and some are missing; sequencing was by immunoSEQ multiplex PCR. The sample lists some 94,000 clones, 80% to 90% occurring once. CDR1 is MDHEN and CDR2 is SYDVKM in the germline V gene. V lost 4 bases to trimming and J lost 7 bases; unmatched junction nucleotides: 13. There are 17 residues in the CDR3. Source material: peripheral blood. The receptor comes from a human donor in a cohort sampled during active COVID-19. The rearrangement joins TRBV28 to TRBJ1-4; 9 bases fit TRBD1. The CDR3, as DNA: TGTGCCAGCAGTTCCTACTACCGGGACAGGGCGGGTGAAAAACTGTTTTTT. It translates to CASSSYYRDRAGEKLFF.